This T cell receptor (beta chain) was obtained from a study of cytotoxic CD8 clonotypes in ibrutinib-treated CLL. This clone showed up just a few times. TCRdb's table, derived via immunoSEQ multiplex PCR, lists solely in-frame clones and lacks some. The repertoire holds tens of thousands of clones, with around 69% as singletons. Sample: PBMCs, taken at disease progression, from a patient treated with ibrutinib. The sequence derives from a human donor with chronic lymphocytic leukemia.

In DNA form, the CDR3 reads TGTGCCAGCAGCTTAGCCATGGCGGGAGTTACAGGCTACACCTTC. Encoded protein: CASSLAMAGVTGYTF. V gene TRBV7-6 combines with J gene TRBJ1-2; D is uncertain. The ends were cut back, 0 bases at V and 8 bases at J, with 16 bases in the middle. The CDR3 extends over 15 amino acids. Germline assignment: CDR1 SGHVS and CDR2 FNYEAQ.